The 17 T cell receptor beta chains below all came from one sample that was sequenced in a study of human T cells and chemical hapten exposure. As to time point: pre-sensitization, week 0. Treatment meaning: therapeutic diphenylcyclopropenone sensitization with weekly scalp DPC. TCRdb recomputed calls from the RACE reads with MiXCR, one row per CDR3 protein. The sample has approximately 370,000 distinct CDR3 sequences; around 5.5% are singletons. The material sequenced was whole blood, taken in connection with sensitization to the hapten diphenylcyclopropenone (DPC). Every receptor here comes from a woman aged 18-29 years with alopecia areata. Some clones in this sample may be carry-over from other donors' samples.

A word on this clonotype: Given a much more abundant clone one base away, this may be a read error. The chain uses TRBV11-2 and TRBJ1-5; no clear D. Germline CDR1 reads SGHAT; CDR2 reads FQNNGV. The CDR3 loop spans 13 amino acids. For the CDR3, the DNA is TGTGCCAGCAGCATAGATTACAATCAGCCCCAGCATTTT. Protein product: CASSIDYNQPQHF.

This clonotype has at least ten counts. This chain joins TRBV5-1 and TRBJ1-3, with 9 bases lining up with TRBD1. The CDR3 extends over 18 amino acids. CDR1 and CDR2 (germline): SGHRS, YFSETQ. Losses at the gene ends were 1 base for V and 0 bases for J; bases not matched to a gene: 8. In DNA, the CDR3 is TGCGCCAGCAGCTTGAGCGGGACAGGGTTTTCCTCTGGAAACACCATATATTTT. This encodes CASSLSGTGFSSGNTIYF.

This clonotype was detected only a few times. The CDR3 bases are TGTGCCAGCAGCTTAGGACAGCCAGGCATTCAGTACTTC. Translating it yields CASSLGQPGIQYF. This chain connects TRBV11-2 to TRBJ2-4; a possible D gene is TRBD1 (5 bases). V lost 1 base and J 9 bases, leaving 10 bases between the germline ends. CDR3 length equals 13 residues. In germline, CDR1 is SGHAT, CDR2 FQNNGV. The variable domain in full, completed from reference TRBV11-2 and TRBJ2-4, reads EAGVAQSPRYKIIEKRQSVAFWCNPISGHATLYWYQQILGQGPKLLIQFQNNGVVDDSQLPKDRFSAERLKGVDSTLKIQPAKLEDSAVYLCASSLGQPGIQYFGAGTRLSVL.

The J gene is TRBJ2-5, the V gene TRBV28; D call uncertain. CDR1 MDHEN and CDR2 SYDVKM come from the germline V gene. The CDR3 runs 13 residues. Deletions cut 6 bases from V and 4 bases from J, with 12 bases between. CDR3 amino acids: CASSEQSSETQYF. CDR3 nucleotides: TGTGCCAGCAGCGAGCAGTCGTCAGAGACCCAGTACTTC.

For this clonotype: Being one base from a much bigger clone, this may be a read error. CDR3 sequence reads: CASSWRTVNTEAFF. The CDR3 coding sequence is TGTGCCAGCAGCTGGAGGACAGTGAACACTGAAGCTTTCTTT. The chain carries TRBV7-8 and TRBJ1-1; D might be TRBD1 (6 bases). The V and J ends lost 4 bases and 0 bases respectively, with 9 bases between them. Germline CDR1 SGHVS, CDR2 FQNEAQ. The CDR3 is 14 amino acids.

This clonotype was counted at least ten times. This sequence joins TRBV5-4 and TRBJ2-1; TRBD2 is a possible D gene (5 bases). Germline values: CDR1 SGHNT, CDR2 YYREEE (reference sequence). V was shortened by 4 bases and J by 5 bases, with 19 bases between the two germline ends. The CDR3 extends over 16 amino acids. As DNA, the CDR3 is TGTGCCAGCAGCCTCGACGGACTGAGTTACGACAATGAGCAGTTCTTC. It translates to CASSLDGLSYDNEQFF.

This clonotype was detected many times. DNA for the CDR3: TGTGCCAGCAGCTTAGGGTCTTGGAACACCGGGGAGCTGTTTTTT. The encoded protein is CASSLGSWNTGELFF. The chain joins TRBV5-4 to TRBJ2-2; D remains unclear. This CDR3 region has 15 residues. V lost 2 bases and J lost 1, with 9 bases in between. Per the germline V gene, CDR1 is SGHNT and CDR2 is YYREEE (reference sequence).

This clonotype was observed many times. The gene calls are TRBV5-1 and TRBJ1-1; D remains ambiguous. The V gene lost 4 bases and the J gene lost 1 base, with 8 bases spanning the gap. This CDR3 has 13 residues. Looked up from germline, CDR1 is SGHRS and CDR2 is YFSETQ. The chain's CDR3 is CASSPNRNTEAFF. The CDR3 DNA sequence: TGCGCCAGCAGCCCGAATAGGAACACTGAAGCTTTCTTT.

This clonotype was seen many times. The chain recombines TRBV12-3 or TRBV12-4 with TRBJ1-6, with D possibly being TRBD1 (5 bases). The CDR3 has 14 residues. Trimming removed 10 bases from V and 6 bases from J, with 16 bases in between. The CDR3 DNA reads TGTGCCACCCTCGGGCAGGGCGGTAATTCACCCCTCCACTTT. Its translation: CATLGQGGNSPLHF.

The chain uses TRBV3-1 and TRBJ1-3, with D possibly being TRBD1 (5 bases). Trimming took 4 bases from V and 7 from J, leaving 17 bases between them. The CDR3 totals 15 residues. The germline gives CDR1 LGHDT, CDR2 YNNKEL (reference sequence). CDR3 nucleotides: TGTGCCAGCAGCCCTTCGGCGTCAGGGAGGAACACCATATATTTT. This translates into CASSPSASGRNTIYF.

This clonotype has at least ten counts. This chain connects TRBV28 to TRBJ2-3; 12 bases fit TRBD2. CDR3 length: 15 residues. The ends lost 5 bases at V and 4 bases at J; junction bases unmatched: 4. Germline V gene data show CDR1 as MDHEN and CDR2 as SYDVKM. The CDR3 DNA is TGTGCCAGCAGTCTAGCGGGGGGGGAGGCAGATACGCAGTATTTT. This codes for CASSLAGGEADTQYF.

This chain's CDR3 is CSARRVAGSNYGYTF. The CDR3 region has the DNA TGCAGTGCTAGACGGGTAGCGGGCAGTAACTATGGCTACACCTTC. V is TRBV20-1 and J is TRBJ1-2; D call uncertain. V was cut by 2 bases and J by 1 base, with 14 bases left in between. This CDR3 region has 15 residues. Germline CDR1 is DFQATT and CDR2 is SNEGSKA (reference sequence).

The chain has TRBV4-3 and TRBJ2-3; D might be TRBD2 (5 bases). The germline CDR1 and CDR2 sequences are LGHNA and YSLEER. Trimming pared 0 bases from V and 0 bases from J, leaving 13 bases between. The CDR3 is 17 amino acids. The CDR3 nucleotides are TGCGCCAGCAGCCAAGATGGACTGGATTCTAGCACAGATACGCAGTATTTT. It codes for CASSQDGLDSSTDTQYF.

The CDR3 nucleotides are TGTGCCAACTCTCGAGGGGGGGAGAACTTGCAGTATTTT. Its protein is CANSRGGENLQYF. This chain joins TRBV12-3 or TRBV12-4 and TRBJ2-3, with D possibly TRBD2 on 7 matching bases. V lost 10 bases, J lost 11 bases, and 22 bases lay in between. The CDR3 totals 13 residues.

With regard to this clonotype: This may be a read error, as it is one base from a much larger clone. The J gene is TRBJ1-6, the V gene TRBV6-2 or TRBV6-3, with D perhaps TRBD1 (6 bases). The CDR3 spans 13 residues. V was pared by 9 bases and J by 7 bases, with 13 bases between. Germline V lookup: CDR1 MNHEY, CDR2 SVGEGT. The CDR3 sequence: CARRQDLNSPLHF. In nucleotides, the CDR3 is TGTGCCAGAAGACAGGATTTGAATTCACCCCTCCACTTT.

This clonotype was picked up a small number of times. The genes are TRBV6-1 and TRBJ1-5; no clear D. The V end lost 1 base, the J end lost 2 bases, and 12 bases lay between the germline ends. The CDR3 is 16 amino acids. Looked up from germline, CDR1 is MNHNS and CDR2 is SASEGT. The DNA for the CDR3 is TGTGCCAGCAGTGAAGTGTCGGGGAACGGCAATCAGCCCCAGCATTTT. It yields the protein CASSEVSGNGNQPQHF.

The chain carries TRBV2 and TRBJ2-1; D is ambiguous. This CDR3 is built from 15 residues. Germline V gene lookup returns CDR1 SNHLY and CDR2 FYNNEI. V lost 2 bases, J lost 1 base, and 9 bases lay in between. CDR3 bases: TGTGCCAGCAGTGAACCCCTGGTTTCCTACAATGAGCAGTTCTTC. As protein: CASSEPLVSYNEQFF. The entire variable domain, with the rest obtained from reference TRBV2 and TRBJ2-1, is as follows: EPEVTQTPSHQVTQMGQEVILRCVPISNHLYFYWYRQILGQKVEFLVSFYNNEISEKSEIFDDQFSVERPDGSNFTLKIRSTKLEDSAMYFCASSEPLVSYNEQFFGPGTRLTVL.